These 2 T cell receptor beta chains share one sample of origin, sequenced in a study of regulatory T cells in long-lasting Graves disease. Time point reported: newly diagnosed GD, antithyroid drugs for less than 3 months. PBMC RNA was the source of the TCR library. Relying on iRepertoire HTBI primers and Arm-PCR of CDR3 regions, the team built TCR beta libraries. TCRdb reanalysed the multiplex PCR reads using MiXCR and keeps one entry per CDR3 protein. The top ten hold roughly an eighth of the sample, which has approximately 490,000 distinct CDR3 sequences, 15% to 20% seen once. In addition, the sample was reused for a study of T cells in Graves' hyperthyroidism and ophthalmopathy.

The sample was peripheral blood mononuclear cells (PBMCs), taken at new diagnosis, from a patient treated with antithyroid drugs. The receptor source for this set is a middle-aged man with Graves disease.

This clonotype occurred many times. The chain uses TRBV7-9 and TRBJ2-1, with a weak D call TRBD2 (5 bases). This CDR3 region has 14 residues. V lost 3 bases, J lost 5 bases, and 11 bases lay in between. Looked up from germline, CDR1 is SEHNR and CDR2 is FQNEAQ (reference sequence). CDR3 in DNA: TGTGCCAGCAGCTTCGTGGGAGCGAACAATGAGCAGTTCTTC. Its protein product is CASSFVGANNEQFF.

In this sample, this clonotype turned up a few times. V is TRBV5-1 and J is TRBJ2-1, with TRBD2 matching 9 bases. The CDR3 runs to 16 residues. J gave up 8 bases and V 0 bases, and 9 bases lay outside the gene matches. Germline assignment: CDR1 SGHRS and CDR2 YFSETQ. CDR3 nucleotide sequence: TGCGCCAGCAGCTTGGCCGGGGTAGCGGGAGTGGATGAGCAGTTCTTC. Its translation is CASSLAGVAGVDEQFF.